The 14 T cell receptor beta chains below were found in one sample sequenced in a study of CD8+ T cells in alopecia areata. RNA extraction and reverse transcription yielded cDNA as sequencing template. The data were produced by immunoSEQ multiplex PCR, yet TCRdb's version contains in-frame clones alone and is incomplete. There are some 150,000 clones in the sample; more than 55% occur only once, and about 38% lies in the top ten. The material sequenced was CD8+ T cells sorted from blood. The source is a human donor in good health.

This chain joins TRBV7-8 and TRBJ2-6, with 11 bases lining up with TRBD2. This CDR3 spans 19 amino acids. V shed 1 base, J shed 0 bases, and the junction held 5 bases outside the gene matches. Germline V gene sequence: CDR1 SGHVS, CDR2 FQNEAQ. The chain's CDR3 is CASSLGVGTSGSGANVLTF. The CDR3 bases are TGTGCCAGCAGCTTAGGCGTAGGGACTAGCGGCTCTGGGGCCAACGTCCTGACTTTC. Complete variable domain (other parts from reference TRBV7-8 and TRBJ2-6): GAGVSQSPRYKVAKRGQDVALRCDPISGHVSLFWYQQALGQGPEFLTYFQNEAQLDKSGLPSDRFFAERPEGSVSTLKIQRTQQEDSAVYLCASSLGVGTSGSGANVLTFGAGSRLTVL.

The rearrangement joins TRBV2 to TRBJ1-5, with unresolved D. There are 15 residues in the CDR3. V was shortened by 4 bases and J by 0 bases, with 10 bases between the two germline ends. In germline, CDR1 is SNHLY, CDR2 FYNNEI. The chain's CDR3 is CASSAEGGSNQPQHF. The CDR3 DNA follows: TGTGCCAGCAGTGCCGAGGGAGGTAGCAATCAGCCCCAGCATTTT.

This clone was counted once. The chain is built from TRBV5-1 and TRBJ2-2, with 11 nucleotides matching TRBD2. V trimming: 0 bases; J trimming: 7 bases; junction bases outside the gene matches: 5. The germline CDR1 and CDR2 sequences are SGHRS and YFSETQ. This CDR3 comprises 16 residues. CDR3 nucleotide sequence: TGCGCCAGCAGCTTGGAACTAGCGGGAGCAAACGGGGAGCTGTTTTTT. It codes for CASSLELAGANGELFF.

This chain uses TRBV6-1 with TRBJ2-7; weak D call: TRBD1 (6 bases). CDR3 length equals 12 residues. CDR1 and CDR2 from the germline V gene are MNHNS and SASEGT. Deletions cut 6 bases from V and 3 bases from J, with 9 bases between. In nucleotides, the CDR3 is TGTGCCAGCAGCGGGGACAACTACGAGCAGTACTTC. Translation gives CASSGDNYEQYF.

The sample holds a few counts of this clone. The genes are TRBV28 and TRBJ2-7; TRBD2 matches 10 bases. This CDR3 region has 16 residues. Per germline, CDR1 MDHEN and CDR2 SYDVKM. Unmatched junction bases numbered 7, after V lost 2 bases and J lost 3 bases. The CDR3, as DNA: TGTGCCAGCAGTTTAACTAGCGGGGCGGCATACTACGAGCAGTACTTC. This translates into CASSLTSGAAYYEQYF.

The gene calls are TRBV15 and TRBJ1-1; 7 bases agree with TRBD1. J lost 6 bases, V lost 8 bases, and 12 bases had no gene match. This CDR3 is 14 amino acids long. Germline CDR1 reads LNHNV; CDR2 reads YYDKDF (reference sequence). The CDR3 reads CATGDRDSASEAFF. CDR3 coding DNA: TGTGCCACCGGTGATCGGGACAGCGCCTCTGAAGCTTTCTTT.

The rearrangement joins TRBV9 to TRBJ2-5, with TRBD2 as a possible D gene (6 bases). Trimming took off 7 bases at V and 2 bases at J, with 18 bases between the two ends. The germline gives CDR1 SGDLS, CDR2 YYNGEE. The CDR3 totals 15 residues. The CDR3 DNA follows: TGTGCCAGCGCACTCCTCGGCGGGGCGCAAGAGACCCAGTACTTC. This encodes CASALLGGAQETQYF.

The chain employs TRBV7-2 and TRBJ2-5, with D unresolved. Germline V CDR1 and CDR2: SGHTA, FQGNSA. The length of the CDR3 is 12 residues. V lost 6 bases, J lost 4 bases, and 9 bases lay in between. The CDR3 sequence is CASSSVGETQYF. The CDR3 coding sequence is TGTGCCAGCAGTTCGGTGGGAGAGACCCAGTACTTC.

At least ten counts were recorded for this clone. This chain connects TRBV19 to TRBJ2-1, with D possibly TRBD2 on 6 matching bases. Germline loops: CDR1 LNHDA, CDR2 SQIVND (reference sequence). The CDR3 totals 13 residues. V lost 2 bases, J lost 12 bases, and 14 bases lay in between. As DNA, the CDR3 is TGTGCCAGTAGTATATCTAGCGCTAGAGGGCAGTTCTTC. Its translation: CASSISSARGQFF.

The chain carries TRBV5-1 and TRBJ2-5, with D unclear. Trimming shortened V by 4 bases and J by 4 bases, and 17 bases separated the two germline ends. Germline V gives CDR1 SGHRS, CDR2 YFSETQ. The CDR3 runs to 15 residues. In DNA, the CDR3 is TGCGCCAGCAGCCCCGATTCCGGCTGGGGAGAGACCCAGTACTTC. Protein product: CASSPDSGWGETQYF.

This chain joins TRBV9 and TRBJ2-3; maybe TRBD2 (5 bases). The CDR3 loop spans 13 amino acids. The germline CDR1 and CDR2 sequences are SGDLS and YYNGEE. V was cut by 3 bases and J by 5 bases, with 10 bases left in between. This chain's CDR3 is CASSGGLQDTQYF. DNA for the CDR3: TGTGCCAGCAGCGGAGGGTTACAAGATACGCAGTATTTT.

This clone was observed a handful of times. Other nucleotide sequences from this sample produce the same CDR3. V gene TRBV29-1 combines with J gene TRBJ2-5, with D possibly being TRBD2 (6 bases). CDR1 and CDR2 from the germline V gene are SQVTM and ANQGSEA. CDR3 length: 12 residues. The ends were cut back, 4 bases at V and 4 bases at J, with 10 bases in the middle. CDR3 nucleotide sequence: TGCAGCGTTGCGGGAGTCGCAGAGACCCAGTACTTC. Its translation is CSVAGVAETQYF.

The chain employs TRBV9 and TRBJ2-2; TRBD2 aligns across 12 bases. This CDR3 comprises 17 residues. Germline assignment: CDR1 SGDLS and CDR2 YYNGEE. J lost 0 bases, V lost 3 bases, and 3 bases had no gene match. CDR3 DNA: TGTGCCAGCAGCGAGACTAGCGGGAGTTCGAACACCGGGGAGCTGTTTTTT. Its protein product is CASSETSGSSNTGELFF.

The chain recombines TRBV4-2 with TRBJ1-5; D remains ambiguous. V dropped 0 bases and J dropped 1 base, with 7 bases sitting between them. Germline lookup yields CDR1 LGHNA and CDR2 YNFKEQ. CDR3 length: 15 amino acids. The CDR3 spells CASSQEEWSNQPQHF. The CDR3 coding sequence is TGTGCCAGCAGCCAAGAGGAATGGAGCAATCAGCCCCAGCATTTT.